The 7 T cell receptor beta chains in this list originate from one sample, sequenced in a study of beta chain features in type 1 diabetes. Sequenced material consisted of expressed TCRB transcripts (all of the isolated RNA was reverse transcribed). Only in-frame clones appear in the TCRdb table, and some are missing; sequencing was by immunoSEQ multiplex PCR. The sample carries under 300,000 clones, 25% to 30% recorded once. The sequenced sample consisted of central memory CD4+ T cells from blood. These receptor sequences come from a man aged 25-45 years in good health.

The V gene is TRBV30, the J gene TRBJ2-4; D possibly uses TRBD1 or TRBD2 (5 bases each). The CDR3 contains 13 residues. The germline V and J ends were trimmed by 0 bases and 6 bases, with 9 bases remaining between them. CDR1 and CDR2 from the germline V gene are GTSNPN and SVGIG (reference sequence). CDR3 coding DNA: TGTGCCTGGAGTGTATCGGGGCTAAACATTCAGTACTTC. This codes for CAWSVSGLNIQYF.

The chain has TRBV18 and TRBJ2-4; 11 bases agree with TRBD1. Germline CDR1 KGHSH, CDR2 LQKENI. The CDR3 is made up of 14 amino acids. V lost 3 bases and J lost 9; bases outside the gene matches: 4. The CDR3 bases are TGTGCCAGCTCACCCGGGACAGGGGGAGGCATTCAGTACTTC. Amino acid sequence: CASSPGTGGGIQYF.

The CDR3 spells CSAQAGIVTGELFF. The CDR3 DNA reads as TGCAGCGCACAAGCGGGGATTGTCACCGGGGAGCTGTTTTTT. The rearrangement uses TRBV29-1 and TRBJ2-2; 7 bases align to TRBD2. Trimming cost V 7 bases and J 4 bases; bases outside gene matches: 9. Germline V gene lookup returns CDR1 SQVTM and CDR2 ANQGSEA. This CDR3 contains 14 residues.

This clone came up a few times. This rearrangement joins TRBV29-1 to TRBJ1-2, with 10 bases lining up with TRBD1. The CDR3 runs to 14 residues. Trimming removed 4 bases from V and 9 bases from J; junction bases left unmatched: 11. Germline loops: CDR1 SQVTM, CDR2 ANQGSEA. In nucleotides, the CDR3 is TGCAGCGTTGTCGGGGGACAGGGGAAGGATCGCTACACCTTC. It yields the protein CSVVGGQGKDRYTF.

The CDR3 nucleotides are TGTGCCATCAATGAAGGGGCAGATACGCAGTATTTT. Its translation is CAINEGADTQYF. The gene calls are TRBV10-3 and TRBJ2-3; D is possibly TRBD1 (5 bases). CDR3 length: 12 residues. Germline CDR1 ENHRY, CDR2 SYGVKD. V was pared by 7 bases and J by 4 bases, with 9 bases between.

A few counts support this clone. The chain is built from TRBV7-9 and TRBJ2-5; D might be TRBD1 or TRBD2, each matching 5 bases. Germline lookup yields CDR1 SEHNR and CDR2 FQNEAQ (reference sequence). Trimming cost V 5 bases and J 1 base, with 14 bases left between them. The CDR3 extends over 15 amino acids. The CDR3 sequence is CASSQPGPLQETQYF. In DNA, the CDR3 is TGTGCCAGCAGCCAACCGGGACCACTCCAAGAGACCCAGTACTTC.

This clone was picked up a small number of times. This sequence joins TRBV4-2 and TRBJ1-1; no clear D gene. Germline CDR1 LGHNA, CDR2 YNFKEQ. The CDR3 has 15 residues. V shed 0 bases and J shed 1 base, with 9 bases lying between them. The CDR3 spells CASSQDHGENTEAFF. As DNA, the CDR3 is TGTGCCAGCAGCCAAGATCACGGGGAGAACACTGAAGCTTTCTTT.